The present T cell receptor (beta chain) was sequenced within a study of shared clonotypes between healthy human individuals. Looking at the study overall: For every donor, three CD4 naive, three CD4 memory, two CD8 naive and one CD8 memory plates were used.

This clone was seen just once. The method was immunoSEQ multiplex PCR; TCRdb's version includes in-frame clones alone and lacks a portion of them. Seen here are about 1.5 million clones, roughly 98% observed once, and the top ten hold less than 0.55%. In germline, CDR1 is GTSNPN, CDR2 SVGIG (reference sequence). The V and J ends lost 4 bases and 1 base, in that order; junction bases with no gene match: 7. The CDR3 is 16 amino acids. Recent vaccinations or acute infections were absent in the healthy HIV-negative adult donors. Investigators divided CD4+ cells into CD45RA+ naive and CD45RA-negative memory subsets.

This clonotype was sampled from a man younger than 40 in good health. J is TRBJ2-2 and V is TRBV30, with 9 nucleotides matching TRBD1. The sample consisted of naive CD4+ T cells sorted from blood. Noted subset: CD45RA+ positively selected. Here the CDR3 DNA reads TGTGCCTGGAAGGACAGGGGCCGATTGAACACCGGGGAGCTGTTTTTT. Residues: CAWKDRGRLNTGELFF.